The text below deals with one T cell receptor (beta chain). The junction had 5 bases not matched to a gene; V was cut back by 6 bases and J by 5 bases. This CDR3 is built from 14 residues. Per germline, CDR1 MNHEY and CDR2 SMNVEV (reference sequence). As handled by the study authors: Researchers report that nucleated cell counts were estimated from reference gene primer amplification. The data were produced by immunoSEQ multiplex PCR, yet TCRdb's version contains in-frame clones alone and is incomplete. V, J and clone size are taken as reported in that table, and D and trimming were inferred from the DNA itself. The table has over 150,000 clones, approximately 91% seen once. This entry belongs to a study of blood T cell repertoires in COVID-19. Study-wide context: Sources were T cells, B-cell-depleted T cells, or PBMCs; the material itself was cDNA or gDNA.

Material for sequencing was peripheral blood. This TCR was recovered from a man aged 50 to 60 with COVID-19, enrolled during active disease. The chain carries TRBV27 and TRBJ2-7; 12 positions match TRBD2. The CDR3 region has the DNA TGTGCCAGCAGCCGTGGACTAGCGGGACACGAGCAGTACTTC. Translation: CASSRGLAGHEQYF.